These T cell receptor beta chains were read from a single sample in a study of radiation and T cells in renal cell carcinoma. The assay was immunoSEQ multiplex PCR, and TCRdb's table has in-frame clones only and misses some. The sample contains 75,000 to 90,000 clones, about 88% of which appear only once. Source: blood, taken from a patient whose treatment included radiotherapy and nephrectomy. Every receptor here comes from a woman aged 70 to 79 with renal cell carcinoma. Both conserved end residues are part of each CDR3. The order of the fields is D gene, CDR3 length, clone size, V gene, J gene, CDR3 protein, CDR3 DNA. A D gene is named only where the DNA matches it firmly. Clone size is shown for a subset of rows, as once, few, many or a class of expanded clone.

d_call: TRBD1
cdr3_length: 16
clone_size: NA
v_call: TRBV18
j_call: TRBJ2-1
cdr3_aa: CASSPPGTVRGNEQFF
cdr3_nt: TGTGCCAGCTCACCACCCGGGACAGTAAGGGGCAATGAGCAGTTCTTC

d_call: TRBD2
cdr3_length: 15
clone_size: NA
v_call: TRBV27
j_call: TRBJ2-7
cdr3_aa: CASSLQLAGNYEQYF
cdr3_nt: TGTGCCAGCAGTTTACAACTAGCGGGGAACTACGAGCAGTACTTC

d_call: NA
cdr3_length: 15
clone_size: NA
v_call: TRBV5-1
j_call: TRBJ1-4
cdr3_aa: CASSLGPGLGEKLFF
cdr3_nt: TGCGCCAGCAGCTTGGGCCCGGGATTGGGTGAAAAACTGTTTTTT

d_call: NA
cdr3_length: 15
clone_size: NA
v_call: TRBV7-2
j_call: TRBJ1-2
cdr3_aa: CASSQDIGRFYGYTF
cdr3_nt: TGTGCCAGCAGCCAGGATATCGGCCGGTTCTATGGCTACACCTTC

d_call: NA
cdr3_length: 14
clone_size: NA
v_call: TRBV6-5
j_call: TRBJ1-2
cdr3_aa: CASRPRDQNYGYTF
cdr3_nt: TGTGCCAGCAGACCGCGGGACCAAAACTATGGCTACACCTTC

d_call: NA
cdr3_length: 18
clone_size: NA
v_call: TRBV19
j_call: TRBJ1-6
cdr3_aa: CASRSGQGKAPSNSPLHF
cdr3_nt: TGTGCCAGTAGGTCGGGGCAGGGTAAGGCTCCGAGTAATTCACCCCTCCACTTT

d_call: NA
cdr3_length: 14
clone_size: once
v_call: TRBV30
j_call: TRBJ1-3
cdr3_aa: CAWGEGWSRNTIYF
cdr3_nt: TGTGCCTGGGGCGAAGGGTGGTCTAGAAACACCATATATTTT

d_call: NA
cdr3_length: 13
clone_size: NA
v_call: TRBV6-6
j_call: TRBJ2-1
cdr3_aa: CASSYPGGNEQFF
cdr3_nt: TGTGCCAGCAGTTACCCCGGGGGCAATGAGCAGTTCTTC

d_call: NA
cdr3_length: 15
clone_size: NA
v_call: TRBV19
j_call: TRBJ1-2
cdr3_aa: CASSMPGEANYGYTF
cdr3_nt: TGTGCCAGTAGTATGCCGGGGGAAGCTAACTATGGCTACACCTTC

d_call: TRBD2
cdr3_length: 15
clone_size: NA
v_call: TRBV7-6
j_call: TRBJ2-7
cdr3_aa: CASSPSGGGTDEQYF
cdr3_nt: TGTGCCAGCAGCCCCTCCGGGGGGGGGACGGACGAGCAGTACTTC

d_call: NA
cdr3_length: 17
clone_size: NA
v_call: TRBV27
j_call: TRBJ1-6
cdr3_aa: CASTKHTGSSYNSPLHF
cdr3_nt: TGTGCCAGCACCAAACACACAGGGAGCTCCTATAATTCACCCCTCCACTTT

d_call: NA
cdr3_length: 11
clone_size: NA
v_call: TRBV2
j_call: TRBJ1-1
cdr3_aa: CASTGVTEAFF
cdr3_nt: TGTGCCAGCACAGGGGTTACTGAAGCTTTCTTT

d_call: NA
cdr3_length: 13
clone_size: few
v_call: TRBV4-2
j_call: TRBJ1-1
cdr3_aa: CASSQGTRIEAFF
cdr3_nt: TGTGCCAGCAGCCAAGGTACACGAATAGAAGCTTTCTTT

d_call: NA
cdr3_length: 14
clone_size: NA
v_call: TRBV27
j_call: TRBJ2-3
cdr3_aa: CASSLWAAGDTQYF
cdr3_nt: TGTGCCAGCAGTTTATGGGCAGCCGGGGATACGCAGTATTTT

d_call: TRBD1
cdr3_length: 14
clone_size: NA
v_call: TRBV6-4
j_call: TRBJ1-1
cdr3_aa: CASRLTGMNTEAFF
cdr3_nt: TGTGCCAGCAGGCTGACAGGGATGAACACTGAAGCTTTCTTT

d_call: NA
cdr3_length: 15
clone_size: once
v_call: TRBV7-6
j_call: TRBJ2-7
cdr3_aa: CASSSRDSFSYEQYF
cdr3_nt: TGTGCCAGCAGCTCCCGGGACTCCTTCTCCTACGAGCAGTACTTC

d_call: NA
cdr3_length: 15
clone_size: NA
v_call: TRBV5-6
j_call: TRBJ2-1
cdr3_aa: CASSFSGQIYNEQFF
cdr3_nt: TGTGCCAGCAGCTTTAGCGGACAGATTTACAATGAGCAGTTCTTC

d_call: NA
cdr3_length: 17
clone_size: NA
v_call: TRBV10-3
j_call: TRBJ1-2
cdr3_aa: CAISESRGGFANYGYTF
cdr3_nt: TGTGCCATCAGTGAGTCAAGGGGAGGGTTTGCTAACTATGGCTACACCTTC

d_call: TRBD1
cdr3_length: 16
clone_size: NA
v_call: TRBV5-1
j_call: TRBJ1-4
cdr3_aa: CASSLAGGQGYEKLFF
cdr3_nt: TGCGCCAGCAGCTTGGCCGGGGGACAGGGCTATGAAAAACTGTTTTTT

d_call: NA
cdr3_length: 14
clone_size: NA
v_call: TRBV28
j_call: TRBJ2-7
cdr3_aa: CATCNPGSSYEQYF
cdr3_nt: TGTGCCACCTGCAACCCAGGGAGCTCCTACGAGCAGTACTTC

d_call: TRBD1
cdr3_length: 12
clone_size: NA
v_call: TRBV27
j_call: TRBJ1-2
cdr3_aa: CASSYRGGGYTF
cdr3_nt: TGTGCCAGCAGTTACAGGGGGGGAGGCTACACCTTC

d_call: NA
cdr3_length: 14
clone_size: NA
v_call: TRBV5-1
j_call: TRBJ1-1
cdr3_aa: CASSPETLGTEAFF
cdr3_nt: TGCGCCAGCAGCCCGGAAACTCTTGGCACTGAAGCTTTCTTT

d_call: NA
cdr3_length: 16
clone_size: NA
v_call: TRBV7-8
j_call: TRBJ1-1
cdr3_aa: CASDLGRGALSTEAFF
cdr3_nt: TGTGCCAGCGACTTAGGACGGGGGGCTTTAAGCACTGAAGCTTTCTTT

d_call: NA
cdr3_length: 14
clone_size: NA
v_call: TRBV27
j_call: TRBJ1-5
cdr3_aa: CASSLLVQGTVQHF
cdr3_nt: TGTGCCAGCAGTTTATTGGTACAGGGAACGGTCCAGCATTTT

d_call: NA
cdr3_length: 15
clone_size: NA
v_call: TRBV5-1
j_call: TRBJ1-1
cdr3_aa: CASSLTGLVNTEAFF
cdr3_nt: TGCGCCAGCAGCTTGACAGGGTTGGTGAACACTGAAGCTTTCTTT

d_call: NA
cdr3_length: 13
clone_size: NA
v_call: TRBV11-2
j_call: TRBJ1-6
cdr3_aa: CASSENTNSPLHF
cdr3_nt: TGTGCCAGCAGCGAAAACACGAATTCACCCCTCCACTTT

d_call: TRBD1
cdr3_length: 18
clone_size: NA
v_call: TRBV5-1
j_call: TRBJ1-2
cdr3_aa: CASSLAGQQGANWYGYTF
cdr3_nt: TGCGCCAGCAGCTTGGCCGGGCAACAGGGGGCGAATTGGTATGGCTACACCTTC

d_call: NA
cdr3_length: 13
clone_size: NA
v_call: TRBV9
j_call: TRBJ1-2
cdr3_aa: CASSAIDGYGYTF
cdr3_nt: TGTGCCAGCAGCGCTATAGACGGCTATGGCTACACCTTC

d_call: NA
cdr3_length: 16
clone_size: NA
v_call: TRBV28
j_call: TRBJ1-5
cdr3_aa: CASSSYLDSSNQPQHF
cdr3_nt: TGTGCCAGCAGTTCCTACCTCGACAGTAGCAATCAGCCCCAGCATTTT

d_call: TRBD2
cdr3_length: 14
clone_size: NA
v_call: TRBV5-4
j_call: TRBJ2-2
cdr3_aa: CASAGGPNTGELFF
cdr3_nt: TGTGCCAGCGCGGGGGGGCCGAACACCGGGGAGCTGTTTTTT

d_call: NA
cdr3_length: 15
clone_size: NA
v_call: TRBV5-1
j_call: TRBJ1-1
cdr3_aa: CASSLVFGQNTEAFF
cdr3_nt: TGCGCCAGCAGCTTGGTCTTTGGGCAGAACACTGAAGCTTTCTTT

d_call: NA
cdr3_length: 16
clone_size: NA
v_call: TRBV28
j_call: TRBJ1-1
cdr3_aa: CASSLGFGGVNTEAFF
cdr3_nt: TGTGCCAGCAGTTTAGGGTTTGGCGGGGTGAACACTGAAGCTTTCTTT

d_call: NA
cdr3_length: 13
clone_size: NA
v_call: TRBV28
j_call: TRBJ2-7
cdr3_aa: CASSRPANAGSYF
cdr3_nt: TGTGCCAGCAGCCGGCCGGCTAACGCGGGGTCGTACTTC

d_call: NA
cdr3_length: 12
clone_size: NA
v_call: TRBV30
j_call: TRBJ1-5
cdr3_aa: CAWSGRNQPQHF
cdr3_nt: TGTGCCTGGAGTGGGCGCAATCAGCCCCAGCATTTT

d_call: NA
cdr3_length: 13
clone_size: NA
v_call: TRBV5-4
j_call: TRBJ2-3
cdr3_aa: CASSLRGTDTQYF
cdr3_nt: TGTGCCAGCAGCTTGCGGGGCACAGATACGCAGTATTTT

d_call: NA
cdr3_length: 14
clone_size: NA
v_call: TRBV6-1
j_call: TRBJ1-3
cdr3_aa: CASRDYRAGNTIYF
cdr3_nt: TGTGCCAGCAGGGATTACAGGGCTGGAAACACCATATATTTT

d_call: NA
cdr3_length: 14
clone_size: NA
v_call: TRBV28
j_call: TRBJ2-5
cdr3_aa: CASSLLGGAETQYF
cdr3_nt: TGTGCCAGCAGTTTATTGGGGGGCGCGGAGACCCAGTACTTC

d_call: NA
cdr3_length: 15
clone_size: NA
v_call: TRBV5-1
j_call: TRBJ1-3
cdr3_aa: CASSLGQYSGNTIYF
cdr3_nt: TGCGCCAGCAGCTTGGGACAGTACTCTGGAAACACCATATATTTT

d_call: NA
cdr3_length: 17
clone_size: NA
v_call: TRBV6-9
j_call: TRBJ2-2
cdr3_aa: CASSYGLPPPNTGELFF
cdr3_nt: TGTGCCAGCAGTTATGGGCTGCCACCACCGAACACCGGGGAGCTGTTTTTT

d_call: NA
cdr3_length: 15
clone_size: NA
v_call: TRBV4-3
j_call: TRBJ2-1
cdr3_aa: CASSQVSAVGNEQFF
cdr3_nt: TGCGCCAGCAGCCAAGTGTCCGCCGTGGGGAATGAGCAGTTCTTC

d_call: NA
cdr3_length: 18
clone_size: NA
v_call: TRBV19
j_call: TRBJ2-7
cdr3_aa: CASSIGISTGPSSYEQYF
cdr3_nt: TGTGCCAGTAGTATTGGGATATCGACAGGTCCGAGCTCCTACGAGCAGTACTTC

d_call: TRBD2
cdr3_length: 15
clone_size: NA
v_call: TRBV5-4
j_call: TRBJ2-1
cdr3_aa: CASRPGLAGYNEQFF
cdr3_nt: TGTGCCAGCAGACCGGGACTAGCGGGGTACAATGAGCAGTTCTTC

d_call: NA
cdr3_length: 14
clone_size: NA
v_call: TRBV11-3
j_call: TRBJ1-1
cdr3_aa: CASKYSGIGTEAFF
cdr3_nt: TGTGCCAGCAAATATAGTGGGATCGGGACTGAAGCTTTCTTT